This T cell receptor (beta chain) was identified in a study of T cells expressing NK-cell markers. This CDR3 contains 15 residues. It was by 5'RACE template switching with UMIs that TCR beta cDNA was made. With the 5' RACE reads reprocessed, TCRdb shows one record per CDR3 protein and no DNA. Recorded here are about 160,000 distinct CDR3 sequences; the top ten clones represent 20%. Sequenced material: blood T cells: a sorted CD56 or NKG2C T cell subset, CD4+ or CD8+ T cells, or bulk PBMC T cells (not recorded which). The chain combines TRBV12-3 or TRBV12-4 with TRBJ1-2. This TCR was recovered from a man aged 18-69 years in good health. The CDR3 is CASRSARLASYGYTF.